These T cell receptor beta chains were read from a single sample in a study of cytomegalovirus exposure and HLA in healthy donors. Using immunoSEQ multiplex PCR, the repertoire was profiled, and TCRdb retains in-frame clones only, with some absent. In the table there are tens of thousands of clones, more than 75% of which are singletons. Sequencing was carried out using PBMCs. The receptors originated from a human donor in good health. The CDR3 runs from the conserved cysteine through the conserved F or W. Each record gives: clone size, D gene, V gene, J gene, CDR3 DNA, CDR3 protein. The D gene is left open where the match is weak. Expanded clones get a size class; other rows say once, few or many, or leave the size out.

clone size: .; D gene: TRBD1; V gene: TRBV27; J gene: TRBJ1-1; CDR3 DNA: TGTGCCAGCAGTTCAGGACAGGGGAACACTGAAGCTTTCTTT; CDR3 protein: CASSSGQGNTEAFF
clone size: .; D gene: .; V gene: TRBV7-3; J gene: TRBJ2-2; CDR3 DNA: TGTGCCAGCAGCCCCCGGGACATTCGGACCGGGGAGCTGTTTTTT; CDR3 protein: CASSPRDIRTGELFF
clone size: .; D gene: .; V gene: TRBV2; J gene: TRBJ2-1; CDR3 DNA: TGTGCCAGCAGGCGGGACCACTCCTACAATGAGCAGTTCTTC; CDR3 protein: CASRRDHSYNEQFF
clone size: .; D gene: TRBD2; V gene: TRBV9; J gene: TRBJ2-3; CDR3 DNA: TGTGCCAGCAACCCGGTAGCGGGAGATACGCAGTATTTT; CDR3 protein: CASNPVAGDTQYF
clone size: .; D gene: TRBD1; V gene: TRBV7-3; J gene: TRBJ1-2; CDR3 DNA: TGTGCCAGCAGCTTAAATCCGCGCCCACAGACAGGGACCGATGGCTACACCTTC; CDR3 protein: CASSLNPRPQTGTDGYTF
clone size: once; D gene: TRBD2; V gene: TRBV9; J gene: TRBJ2-1; CDR3 DNA: TGTGCCAGCAGCGTAGTTGCGGGAGTAATCTACAATGAGCAGTTCTTC; CDR3 protein: CASSVVAGVIYNEQFF
clone size: .; D gene: .; V gene: TRBV6-5; J gene: TRBJ2-7; CDR3 DNA: TGTGCCAGCAGCCGAACTAGGAAATCCGGTTCCGAGCAGTACTTC; CDR3 protein: CASSRTRKSGSEQYF
clone size: .; D gene: .; V gene: TRBV9; J gene: TRBJ2-2; CDR3 DNA: TGTGCCAGCAGCGTAGATAGGCGGACAAATAAGCCCGGGGAGCTGTTTTTT; CDR3 protein: CASSVDRRTNKPGELFF
clone size: .; D gene: TRBD2; V gene: TRBV6-4; J gene: TRBJ2-2; CDR3 DNA: TGTGCCAGCAGCCCCCTAGCGGGGGGTAACACCGGGGAGCTGTTTTTT; CDR3 protein: CASSPLAGGNTGELFF
clone size: .; D gene: .; V gene: TRBV7-2; J gene: TRBJ2-1; CDR3 DNA: TGTGCCGGGGGGGGCAGGCGGCACAATGAGCAGTTCTTC; CDR3 protein: CAGGGRRHNEQFF
clone size: .; D gene: .; V gene: TRBV28; J gene: TRBJ1-1; CDR3 DNA: TGTGCCAGCAGTTTATCCAGGGGCACGTTTGAAGCTTTCTTT; CDR3 protein: CASSLSRGTFEAFF
clone size: .; D gene: .; V gene: TRBV5-4; J gene: TRBJ2-7; CDR3 DNA: TGTGCCAGCAGCTTTGGTAGCGTGAATTCCTACGAGCAGTACTTC; CDR3 protein: CASSFGSVNSYEQYF
clone size: once; D gene: TRBD2; V gene: TRBV10-3; J gene: TRBJ2-1; CDR3 DNA: TGTGCCGTCGACACGGGACTAGCGGGAGGGAGCTCCTACAATGAGCAGTTCTTC; CDR3 protein: CAVDTGLAGGSSYNEQFF
clone size: .; D gene: TRBD1; V gene: TRBV28; J gene: TRBJ1-1; CDR3 DNA: TGTGCCAGCAGTTCCCCCTCTACCCCACAGGGGAGCACTGAAGCTTTCTTT; CDR3 protein: CASSSPSTPQGSTEAFF
clone size: .; D gene: .; V gene: TRBV5-4; J gene: TRBJ2-3; CDR3 DNA: TGTGCCAGCAGCAAAAGACTAGTTACAGATACGCAGTATTTT; CDR3 protein: CASSKRLVTDTQYF
clone size: .; D gene: TRBD1; V gene: TRBV4-1; J gene: TRBJ1-2; CDR3 DNA: TGCGCCAGCACTACAGGGGGGGGAAATGGCTACACCTTC; CDR3 protein: CASTTGGGNGYTF
clone size: .; D gene: .; V gene: TRBV5-4; J gene: TRBJ2-5; CDR3 DNA: TGTGCCAGCAGACTGTCCGGGGGACCGGGGACCCAGTACTTC; CDR3 protein: CASRLSGGPGTQYF
clone size: few; D gene: TRBD1; V gene: TRBV6-1; J gene: TRBJ1-2; CDR3 DNA: TGTGCCAGCAGTGAGGGTACAGGGGGCAACTATGGCTACACCTTC; CDR3 protein: CASSEGTGGNYGYTF
clone size: .; D gene: TRBD1; V gene: TRBV30; J gene: TRBJ1-4; CDR3 DNA: TGTGCCTGGAGTGGCCACAGGGGGGCTAATGAAAAACTGTTTTTT; CDR3 protein: CAWSGHRGANEKLFF
clone size: .; D gene: .; V gene: TRBV5-6; J gene: TRBJ2-7; CDR3 DNA: TGTGCCAGCAGCCCGGCCGGGGTCGACGAGCAGTACTTC; CDR3 protein: CASSPAGVDEQYF
clone size: .; D gene: .; V gene: TRBV19; J gene: TRBJ2-5; CDR3 DNA: TGTGCCAGTAGTATTTGGGGGAGGGAGACCCAGTACTTC; CDR3 protein: CASSIWGRETQYF
clone size: .; D gene: TRBD2; V gene: TRBV15; J gene: TRBJ2-3; CDR3 DNA: TGTGCCACCAGCGGACCAACAGGGGCTAGCGGGACGGGAGATACGCAGTATTTT; CDR3 protein: CATSGPTGASGTGDTQYF
clone size: few; D gene: TRBD1; V gene: TRBV6-5; J gene: TRBJ1-2; CDR3 DNA: TGTGCCAGCCGGGACAGGGTCGGCAGTGGCTACACCTTC; CDR3 protein: CASRDRVGSGYTF
clone size: .; D gene: .; V gene: TRBV7-3; J gene: TRBJ2-7; CDR3 DNA: TGTGCCAGCAGCAAGGGACCCCGGGACAACTACGAGCAGTACTTC; CDR3 protein: CASSKGPRDNYEQYF
clone size: .; D gene: TRBD2; V gene: TRBV6-5; J gene: TRBJ2-5; CDR3 DNA: TGTGCCAGCAGTCAGGGACTAGCGGGAGGAGGGACCCAGTACTTC; CDR3 protein: CASSQGLAGGGTQYF
clone size: .; D gene: .; V gene: TRBV5-6; J gene: TRBJ1-5; CDR3 DNA: TGTGCCAGCAGCACTGCGGGGCAGGGATTCGCTAGCAATCAGCCCCAGCATTTT; CDR3 protein: CASSTAGQGFASNQPQHF
clone size: few; D gene: .; V gene: TRBV7-8; J gene: TRBJ2-1; CDR3 DNA: TGTGCCAGCAGCCCCCAAGCCGAGCAGTTCTTC; CDR3 protein: CASSPQAEQFF
clone size: .; D gene: .; V gene: TRBV7-3; J gene: TRBJ2-1; CDR3 DNA: TGTGCCAGCAGCTTAGATCAAATAGGAGGGGACGCCGTCTTC; CDR3 protein: CASSLDQIGGDAVF
clone size: .; D gene: .; V gene: TRBV7-9; J gene: TRBJ2-7; CDR3 DNA: TGTGCCAGCAGCCCCCGGGACCCGGGAGACGCCGAGCAGTACTTC; CDR3 protein: CASSPRDPGDAEQYF
clone size: .; D gene: TRBD1; V gene: TRBV27; J gene: TRBJ1-6; CDR3 DNA: TGTGCCAGCAGTTTATACAGGGGAAACACTTCACCCCTCCACTTT; CDR3 protein: CASSLYRGNTSPLHF
clone size: .; D gene: .; V gene: TRBV19; J gene: TRBJ2-1; CDR3 DNA: TGTGCCAGTAACTGGATAGGCAGGGAGCAGTTCTTC; CDR3 protein: CASNWIGREQFF
clone size: .; D gene: TRBD1; V gene: TRBV28; J gene: TRBJ1-2; CDR3 DNA: TGTGCCAGCAGTTCCTTCCCGGACAGGGGTCTCGGTGGCTACACCTTC; CDR3 protein: CASSSFPDRGLGGYTF
clone size: .; D gene: .; V gene: TRBV19; J gene: TRBJ2-7; CDR3 DNA: TGTGCCAGTAGTATAGCCTCGGACAGTTCCTACGAGCAGTACTTC; CDR3 protein: CASSIASDSSYEQYF
clone size: .; D gene: .; V gene: TRBV5-1; J gene: TRBJ1-2; CDR3 DNA: TGCGCCAGCAGTCCCGGACATGGGAATGATGGCTACACCTTC; CDR3 protein: CASSPGHGNDGYTF
clone size: .; D gene: .; V gene: TRBV7-2; J gene: TRBJ2-1; CDR3 DNA: TGTGCCAGCAGCTCAAAAGGCAGGGTCCATGAGCAGTTCTTC; CDR3 protein: CASSSKGRVHEQFF
clone size: once; D gene: .; V gene: TRBV6-5; J gene: TRBJ1-5; CDR3 DNA: TGTGCCAGCAGTCTGGCGGGGGGGGCGGGACAGCCCCAGCATTTT; CDR3 protein: CASSLAGGAGQPQHF
clone size: .; D gene: TRBD1; V gene: TRBV18; J gene: TRBJ2-7; CDR3 DNA: TGTGCCAGCTCACTGCAGGGACAGGGGGCTTACGAGCAGTACTTC; CDR3 protein: CASSLQGQGAYEQYF
clone size: .; D gene: .; V gene: TRBV2; J gene: TRBJ1-1; CDR3 DNA: TGTGCCAGCAGCGAGGTGTGGGGGGCTGAAGCTTTCTTT; CDR3 protein: CASSEVWGAEAFF
clone size: few; D gene: .; V gene: TRBV18; J gene: TRBJ1-5; CDR3 DNA: TGTGCCAGCTCACCGGCAGGGCAGGGTCTGGGGCCCCAGCATTTT; CDR3 protein: CASSPAGQGLGPQHF
clone size: .; D gene: .; V gene: TRBV28; J gene: TRBJ2-7; CDR3 DNA: TGTGCCAGCAGTTCCGAAGGGAGAAGCTCCTACGAGCAGTACTTC; CDR3 protein: CASSSEGRSSYEQYF
clone size: .; D gene: .; V gene: TRBV29-1; J gene: TRBJ2-7; CDR3 DNA: TGCAGCGTTGAAGGACAGATTAACGAGCAGTACTTC; CDR3 protein: CSVEGQINEQYF
clone size: .; D gene: .; V gene: TRBV15; J gene: TRBJ1-2; CDR3 DNA: TGTGCCACCAGCGGCCATCCAGTTTCTAACTATGGCTACACCTTC; CDR3 protein: CATSGHPVSNYGYTF
clone size: .; D gene: .; V gene: TRBV15; J gene: TRBJ1-5; CDR3 DNA: TGTGCCACCAGCATCTCCAGGGGTCAGCCCCAGCATTTT; CDR3 protein: CATSISRGQPQHF
clone size: .; D gene: TRBD2; V gene: TRBV6-1; J gene: TRBJ2-5; CDR3 DNA: TGTGCCAGCAGTGGGGGGTCCACTAGCGGGGGGGCAGGAGAGACCCAGTACTTC; CDR3 protein: CASSGGSTSGGAGETQYF
clone size: .; D gene: .; V gene: TRBV4-3; J gene: TRBJ2-7; CDR3 DNA: TGCGCCAGCAGCCAAGATCGTTTTCTGGAGCAGTACTTC; CDR3 protein: CASSQDRFLEQYF
clone size: .; D gene: .; V gene: TRBV29-1; J gene: TRBJ2-3; CDR3 DNA: TGCAGCGTTGGTATGGGCGGGGAAGGCACAGATACGCAGTATTTT; CDR3 protein: CSVGMGGEGTDTQYF
clone size: .; D gene: .; V gene: TRBV4-3; J gene: TRBJ2-1; CDR3 DNA: TGCGCCAGCAGCCAAGGCGCAGGGATTTGGGATGAGCAGTTCTTC; CDR3 protein: CASSQGAGIWDEQFF
clone size: .; D gene: .; V gene: TRBV29-1; J gene: TRBJ2-5; CDR3 DNA: TGCAGCGTTGAAATACAGCAAGAGACCCAGTACTTC; CDR3 protein: CSVEIQQETQYF
clone size: .; D gene: TRBD2; V gene: TRBV6-1; J gene: TRBJ2-7; CDR3 DNA: TGTGCCAGCAGTGATGGGGGGGGAGGGTACGAGCAGTACTTC; CDR3 protein: CASSDGGGGYEQYF
clone size: few; D gene: .; V gene: TRBV5-1; J gene: TRBJ2-7; CDR3 DNA: TGCGCCAGCAGCTTGGGAGGGATGGCCTACGAGCAGTACTTC; CDR3 protein: CASSLGGMAYEQYF
clone size: once; D gene: TRBD1; V gene: TRBV7-3; J gene: TRBJ2-7; CDR3 DNA: TGTGCCAGCAGCTTAGGGACAGGGCGGTACGAGCAGTACTTC; CDR3 protein: CASSLGTGRYEQYF